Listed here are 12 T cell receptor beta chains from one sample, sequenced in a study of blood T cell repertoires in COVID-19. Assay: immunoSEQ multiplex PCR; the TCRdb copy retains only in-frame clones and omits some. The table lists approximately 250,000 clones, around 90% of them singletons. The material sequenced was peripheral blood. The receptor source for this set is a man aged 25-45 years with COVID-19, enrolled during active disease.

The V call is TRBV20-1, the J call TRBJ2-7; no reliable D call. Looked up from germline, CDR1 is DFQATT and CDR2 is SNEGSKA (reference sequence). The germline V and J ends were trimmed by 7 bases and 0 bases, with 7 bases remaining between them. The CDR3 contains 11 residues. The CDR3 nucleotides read TGCAGTGTGCCGAGCTCCTACGAGCAGTACTTC. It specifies CSVPSSYEQYF.

CDR3 nucleotides: TGTGCCAGCAGCTTGGCCGGGACAGATAATCAGCCCCAGCATTTT. This codes for CASSLAGTDNQPQHF. The V and J genes are TRBV5-4 and TRBJ1-5, with 7 positions matching TRBD1. The V segment lost 0 bases and the J segment 4 bases; nucleotides outside the gene matches: 4. From germline, CDR1 is SGHNT and CDR2 YYREEE (reference sequence). This CDR3 contains 15 residues.

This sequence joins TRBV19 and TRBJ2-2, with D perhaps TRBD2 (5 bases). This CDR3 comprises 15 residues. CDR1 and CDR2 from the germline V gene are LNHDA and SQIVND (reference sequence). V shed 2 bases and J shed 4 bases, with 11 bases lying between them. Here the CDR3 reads CASSISEGSTGELFF. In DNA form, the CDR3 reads TGTGCCAGTAGTATATCTGAAGGGAGCACCGGGGAGCTGTTTTTT.

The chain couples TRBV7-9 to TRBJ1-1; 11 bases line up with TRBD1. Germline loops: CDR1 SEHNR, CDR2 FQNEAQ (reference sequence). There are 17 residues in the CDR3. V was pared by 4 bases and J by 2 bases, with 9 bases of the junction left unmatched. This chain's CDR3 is CASSSWTGGPFNTEAFF. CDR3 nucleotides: TGTGCCAGCAGCTCGTGGACAGGGGGCCCATTCAACACTGAAGCTTTCTTT.

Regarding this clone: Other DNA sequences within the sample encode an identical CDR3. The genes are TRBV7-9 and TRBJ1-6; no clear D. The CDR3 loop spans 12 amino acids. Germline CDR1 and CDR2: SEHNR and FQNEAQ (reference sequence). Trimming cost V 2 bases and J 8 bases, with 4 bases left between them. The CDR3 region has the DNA TGTGCCAGCAGCTTAACTGATTCACCCCTCCACTTT. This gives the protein CASSLTDSPLHF.

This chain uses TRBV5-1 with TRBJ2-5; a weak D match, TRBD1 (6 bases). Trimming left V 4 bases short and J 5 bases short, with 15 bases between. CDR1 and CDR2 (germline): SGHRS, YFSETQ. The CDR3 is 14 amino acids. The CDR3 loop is CASSNLQGPETQYF. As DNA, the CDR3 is TGCGCCAGCAGCAACTTACAGGGTCCCGAGACCCAGTACTTC.

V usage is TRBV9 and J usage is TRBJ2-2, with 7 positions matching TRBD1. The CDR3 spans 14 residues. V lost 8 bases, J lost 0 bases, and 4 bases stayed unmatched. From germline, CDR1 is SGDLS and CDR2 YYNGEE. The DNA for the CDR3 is TGTGCCAGTCGAGGGGGCTCGAACACCGGGGAGCTGTTTTTT. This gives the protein CASRGGSNTGELFF. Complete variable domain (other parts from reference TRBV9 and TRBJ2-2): DSGVTQTPKHLITATGQRVTLRCSPRSGDLSVYWYQQSLDQGLQFLIQYYNGEERAKGNILERFSAQQFPDLHSELNLSSLELGDSALYFCASRGGSNTGELFFGEGSRLTVL.

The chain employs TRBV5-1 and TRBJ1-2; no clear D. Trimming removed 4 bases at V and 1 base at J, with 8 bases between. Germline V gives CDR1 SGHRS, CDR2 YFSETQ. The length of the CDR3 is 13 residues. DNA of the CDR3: TGCGCCAGCAGCCTGGACGGTAACTATGGCTACACCTTC. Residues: CASSLDGNYGYTF.

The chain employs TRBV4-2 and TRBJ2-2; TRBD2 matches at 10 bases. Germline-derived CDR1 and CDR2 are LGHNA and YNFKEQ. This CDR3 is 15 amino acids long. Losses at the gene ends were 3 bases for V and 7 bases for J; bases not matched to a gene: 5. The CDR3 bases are TGTGCCAGCAGCCAGAGCGGGGGGGCCCACGGGGAGCTGTTTTTT. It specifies CASSQSGGAHGELFF.

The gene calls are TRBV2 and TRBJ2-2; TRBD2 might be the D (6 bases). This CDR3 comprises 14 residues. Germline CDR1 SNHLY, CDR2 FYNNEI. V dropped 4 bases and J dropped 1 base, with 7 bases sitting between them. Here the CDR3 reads CASSGLGNTGELFF. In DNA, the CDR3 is TGTGCCAGCAGTGGACTAGGGAACACCGGGGAGCTGTTTTTT.

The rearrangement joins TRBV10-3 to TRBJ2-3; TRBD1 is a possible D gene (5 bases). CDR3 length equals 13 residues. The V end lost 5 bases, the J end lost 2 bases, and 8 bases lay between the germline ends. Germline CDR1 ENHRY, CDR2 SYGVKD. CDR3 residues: CAISQGYTDTQYF. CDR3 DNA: TGTGCCATCAGTCAGGGTTACACAGATACGCAGTATTTT.

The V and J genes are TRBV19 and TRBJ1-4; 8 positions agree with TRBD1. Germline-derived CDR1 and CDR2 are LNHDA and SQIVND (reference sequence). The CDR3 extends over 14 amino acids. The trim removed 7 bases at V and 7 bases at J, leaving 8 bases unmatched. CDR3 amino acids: CASTLTGAVEKLFF. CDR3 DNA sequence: TGTGCCAGTACCCTGACAGGGGCGGTTGAAAAACTGTTTTTT.